The 24 T cell receptor beta chains given below trace back to one sample, sequenced in a study of CD8 T cell repertoires and HIV-1 epitope variants. Measured with immunoSEQ multiplex PCR; TCRdb has only the in-frame clones, and not every one. This sample has several thousand clones; more than 60% occur once, and the top ten carry about 40%. The antigens for these receptors are not known. The sample comprised cultured CD8+ T cells derived from PBMCs. The receptor set was obtained from a male donor with HIV.

V usage is TRBV28 and J usage is TRBJ1-1; D remains ambiguous. The CDR3 has 12 amino acids. V lost 6 bases and J lost 3, with 8 bases in between. Germline CDR1 and CDR2: MDHEN and SYDVKM. CDR3 residues: CASSLIHTEAFF. CDR3 nucleotide sequence: TGTGCCAGCAGCCTAATTCACACTGAAGCTTTCTTT.

The chain links TRBV5-6 to TRBJ2-6; D is perhaps TRBD1 (5 bases). The germline V gene encodes CDR1 SGHDT and CDR2 YYEEEE. The CDR3 is made up of 16 amino acids. Trimming took 0 bases from V and 4 from J, leaving 11 bases between them. DNA of the CDR3: TGTGCCAGCAGCTTGGATGGGGCGGCGGGGGCCAACGTCCTGACTTTC. Translating gives CASSLDGAAGANVLTF.

This sequence joins TRBV10-2 and TRBJ2-5; D remains unclear. The end of the DNA fits TRBJ2-7 better, so the J call may be wrong. The CDR3 is 12 amino acids. Germline V CDR1 and CDR2: WSHSY, SAAADI. The chain's CDR3 is CASSFGYYEQYF. CDR3 coding DNA: TGCGCCAGCAGTTTTGGATATTACGAGCAGTACTTC.

The chain recombines TRBV27 with TRBJ2-5; 9 bases line up with TRBD1. The germline V gene encodes CDR1 MNHEY and CDR2 SMNVEV (reference sequence). The CDR3 length is 19 residues. V lost 4 bases and J lost 5; bases outside the gene matches: 20. The CDR3, as DNA: TGTGCCAGCAGTTCCACGACAACCACACAGGGGGCGAAGGGCGAGACCCAGTACTTC. Amino acid sequence: CASSSTTTTQGAKGETQYF.

This clone has a single count. V usage is TRBV7-9 and J usage is TRBJ1-2; possibly TRBD1 for D (6 bases). Germline V gives CDR1 SEHNR, CDR2 FQNEAQ (reference sequence). This CDR3 contains 16 residues. The ends were cut back, 3 bases at V and 4 bases at J, with 18 bases in the middle. CDR3 amino acids: CASSFLHDRPFYGYTF. DNA for the CDR3: TGTGCCAGCAGCTTCCTACACGACAGGCCGTTCTATGGCTACACCTTC.

This chain joins TRBV27 and TRBJ2-7; weak D call: TRBD2 (5 bases). This CDR3 spans 15 amino acids. V lost 6 bases, J lost 6 bases, and 21 bases lay in between. Germline V CDR1 and CDR2: MNHEY, SMNVEV (reference sequence). This CDR3 is CASSDVLGSVGEQYF. CDR3 DNA sequence: TGTGCCAGCAGCGACGTACTAGGATCGGTTGGCGAGCAGTACTTC.

This chain's CDR3 is CASSYSLAGNEQFF. As DNA, the CDR3 is TGTGCCAGCAGTTACTCTCTAGCGGGAAATGAGCAGTTCTTC. This sequence joins TRBV6-5 and TRBJ2-1; 9 bases match TRBD2. Germline V gene lookup returns CDR1 MNHEY and CDR2 SVGAGI. Trimming at V came to 0 bases and at J to 7 bases, leaving 1 base not matched to a gene. The CDR3 runs 14 residues.

The CDR3 sequence: CASSPINGGGGFNEQFF. CDR3 DNA sequence: TGCGCCAGCAGCCCCATAAATGGAGGGGGCGGGTTCAATGAGCAGTTCTTC. This chain uses TRBV4-3 with TRBJ2-1, with a tentative D call TRBD1 (7 bases). The V end was cut by 4 bases, the J end by 6 bases, with 22 bases between. The CDR3 has 17 residues. The germline gives CDR1 LGHNA, CDR2 YSLEER.

This chain uses TRBV19 with TRBJ1-1; no reliable D call. The CDR3 consists of 12 residues. V was trimmed by 5 bases and J by 9 bases, leaving 13 bases between them. Germline V gene lookup returns CDR1 LNHDA and CDR2 SQIVND (reference sequence). CDR3 in DNA: TGTGCCAGTAGTTCCTCCGGGAGGCAAGCTTTCTTT. It codes for CASSSSGRQAFF.

The gene calls are TRBV2 and TRBJ2-4; 12 positions agree with TRBD2. The V and J ends lost 5 bases and 7 bases, in that order; junction bases with no gene match: 6. From germline, CDR1 is SNHLY and CDR2 FYNNEI. The CDR3 loop spans 15 amino acids. The CDR3, as DNA: TGTGCCAGCAGTCCTAGCGGGGGGGCAGGGAACATTCAGTACTTC. As protein: CASSPSGGAGNIQYF.

Here the CDR3 DNA reads TGTGCCAGCCCCACCCGGGGACACAAGAACTATGGCTACACCTTC. Translated: CASPTRGHKNYGYTF. The genes are TRBV13 and TRBJ1-2; possibly TRBD1 for D (6 bases). This CDR3 contains 15 residues. Trimming left V 8 bases short and J 2 bases short, with 18 bases between. Germline-derived CDR1 and CDR2 are PRHDT and FYEKMQ (reference sequence).

The genes are TRBV7-2 and TRBJ2-7; the D is unclear. The CDR3 runs to 14 residues. V gave up 1 base and J gave up 2 bases, with 9 bases separating them. The germline V gene has CDR1 SGHTA and CDR2 FQGNSA. The chain's CDR3 is CASSLDLRAYEQYF. The CDR3 nucleotides are TGTGCCAGCAGCTTAGATCTAAGAGCCTACGAGCAGTACTTC.

This clone came up a few times. This sequence joins TRBV27 and TRBJ1-1, with no clear D. The CDR3 extends over 12 amino acids. V lost 6 bases to trimming and J lost 1 base, with 6 bases between them. Germline CDR1 and CDR2: MNHEY and SMNVEV (reference sequence). The CDR3 DNA reads as TGTGCCAGCAGGGAACAGAACACTGAAGCTTTCTTT. Protein sequence: CASREQNTEAFF.

Details on this clone: No DNA is shown, since the ends of the CDR3 on it are uncertain; the CDR3 is the one TCRdb lists. This CDR3 is CASSFGAGTGAFF. This chain uses TRBV7-6 with TRBJ1-1. The CDR3 is 13 residues long, ends included. Germline V CDR1 and CDR2: SGHVS, FNYEAQ.

CDR3 nucleotides: TGTGCCAGCAGTACGACCCGGGACAGGCAAGAGACCCAGTACTTC. This encodes CASSTTRDRQETQYF. This chain links TRBV7-7 with TRBJ2-5; 8 bases align to TRBD1. The CDR3 spans 15 residues. Germline CDR1 reads SSHAT; CDR2 reads FNYEAQ (reference sequence). The V segment lost 6 bases and the J segment 2 bases; nucleotides outside the gene matches: 8.

V gene TRBV28 combines with J gene TRBJ2-1; 8 bases agree with TRBD2. The CDR3 runs 14 residues. Germline V gene data show CDR1 as MDHEN and CDR2 as SYDVKM. V shed 7 bases and J 7 bases; nucleotides not matched to a gene: 9. This CDR3 is CASKGGGPKNEQFF. The CDR3 nucleotides are TGTGCCAGCAAGGGCGGGGGGCCTAAGAATGAGCAGTTCTTC. The entire variable domain, with the rest obtained from reference TRBV28 and TRBJ2-1, is as follows: DVKVTQSSRYLVKRTGEKVFLECVQDMDHENMFWYRQDPGLGLRLIYFSYDVKMKEKGDIPEGYSVSREKKERFSLILESASTNQTSMYLCASKGGGPKNEQFFGPGTRLTVL.

The chain links TRBV7-2 to TRBJ1-1, with D tentatively TRBD1 (6 bases). V was trimmed by 7 bases and J by 6 bases, leaving 15 bases between them. Per the germline V gene, CDR1 is SGHTA and CDR2 is FQGNSA. The CDR3 is 13 residues long. In DNA form, the CDR3 reads TGTGCCAGCAATTTGGGGACATTCTCTGAAGCTTTCTTT. As protein: CASNLGTFSEAFF.

This rearrangement joins TRBV4-1 to TRBJ1-1, with D perhaps matching TRBD1 (5 bases). The germline V gene has CDR1 MGHRA and CDR2 YSYEKL. The germline V and J ends were trimmed by 0 bases and 1 base, with 12 bases remaining between them. This CDR3 spans 16 amino acids. CDR3 amino acids: CASSQDVGQGNTEAFF. Here the CDR3 DNA reads TGCGCCAGCAGCCAAGATGTTGGGCAGGGGAACACTGAAGCTTTCTTT.

The chain combines TRBV19 with TRBJ2-1; D perhaps matches TRBD2 (6 bases). Trimming left V 8 bases short and J 0 bases short, with 11 bases between. Looked up from germline, CDR1 is LNHDA and CDR2 is SQIVND (reference sequence). The CDR3 consists of 14 residues. The CDR3 DNA is TGTGCCAGTCTCGGGAGAGGCTCCTACAATGAGCAGTTCTTC. Residues: CASLGRGSYNEQFF.

This clone was seen a handful of times. This sequence joins TRBV28 and TRBJ1-2; no reliable D call. CDR3 length equals 13 residues. V lost 7 bases, J lost 3 bases, and 12 bases lay in between. The germline gives CDR1 MDHEN, CDR2 SYDVKM. The CDR3 region has the DNA TGTGCCAGCAACCCTCTAGGTCACTATGGCTACACCTTC. It codes for CASNPLGHYGYTF.

This clone was detected only once. This chain joins TRBV19 and TRBJ2-5, with D possibly called TRBD1 or TRBD2 (5 bases each). The germline V gene encodes CDR1 LNHDA and CDR2 SQIVND (reference sequence). Trimming stripped 1 base from V and 4 bases from J, with 10 bases between. This CDR3 contains 14 residues. The CDR3 DNA follows: TGTGCCAGTAGTATAGGTGGGGGTAGAGAGACCCAGTACTTC. This codes for CASSIGGGRETQYF.

This rearrangement joins TRBV6-5 to TRBJ2-1; weak D call: TRBD1 (6 bases). The CDR3 has 13 amino acids. Trimming shortened V by 2 bases and J by 10 bases, and 12 bases separated the two germline ends. The V gene's germline CDR1 is MNHEY and CDR2 SVGAGI. The CDR3 bases are TGTGCCAGCAGTTACGTGGACAGCCGGGAGCAGTTCTTC. This codes for CASSYVDSREQFF.

CDR3 amino acids: CASGSPLRTLLTDTQYF. CDR3 nucleotide sequence: TGTGCCAGCGGCTCTCCCCTGAGGACATTACTCACAGATACGCAGTATTTT. J is TRBJ2-3 and V is TRBV27, with D perhaps TRBD1 (5 bases). Trimming took 8 bases from V and 2 from J, leaving 23 bases between them. From germline, CDR1 is MNHEY and CDR2 SMNVEV (reference sequence). This CDR3 is built from 17 residues.

The chain has TRBV30 and TRBJ2-3, with 9 positions matching TRBD2. J was trimmed by 0 bases and V by 4 bases; bases with no gene match: 17. CDR3 size: 19 residues. Germline assignment: CDR1 GTSNPN and CDR2 SVGIG (reference sequence). The DNA for the CDR3 is TGTGCCTGGATCTCCACCTGGCGGGGGGGGAGAACTAGCACAGATACGCAGTATTTT. Residues: CAWISTWRGGRTSTDTQYF.